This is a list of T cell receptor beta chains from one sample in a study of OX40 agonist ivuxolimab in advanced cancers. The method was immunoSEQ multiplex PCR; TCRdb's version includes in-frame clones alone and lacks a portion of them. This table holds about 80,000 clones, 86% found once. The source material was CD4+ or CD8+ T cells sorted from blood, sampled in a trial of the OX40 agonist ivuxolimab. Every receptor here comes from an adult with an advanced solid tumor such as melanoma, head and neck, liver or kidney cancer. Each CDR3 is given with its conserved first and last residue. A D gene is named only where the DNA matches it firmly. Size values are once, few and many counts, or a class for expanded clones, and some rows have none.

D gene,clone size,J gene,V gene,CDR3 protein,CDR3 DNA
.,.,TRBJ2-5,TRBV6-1,CASSDSGRETQYF,TGTGCCAGCAGTGATAGTGGGCGGGAGACCCAGTACTTC
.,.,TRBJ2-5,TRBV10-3,CAINAAQGETQYF,TGTGCCATCAACGCGGCCCAAGGGGAGACCCAGTACTTC
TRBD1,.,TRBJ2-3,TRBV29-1,CSVERQGHSTDTQYF,TGCAGCGTTGAGAGACAGGGCCATAGCACAGATACGCAGTATTTT
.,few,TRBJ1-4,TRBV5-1,CASSFETNEKLFF,TGCGCCAGCAGCTTCGAAACTAATGAAAAACTGTTTTTT
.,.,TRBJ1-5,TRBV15,CATSRAMAEGEPQHF,TGTGCCACCAGCAGAGCTATGGCAGAGGGCGAGCCCCAGCATTTT
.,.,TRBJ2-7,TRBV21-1,CASSNWTGLTPTSYEQYF,TGTGCCAGCAGCAACTGGACAGGGCTAACTCCTACCTCCTACGAGCAGTACTTC
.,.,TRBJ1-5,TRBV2,CASSAGGVGQPQHF,TGTGCCAGCAGTGCTGGGGGCGTGGGGCAGCCCCAGCATTTT
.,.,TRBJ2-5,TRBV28,CASRTPGGQETQYF,TGTGCCAGCAGGACCCCCGGGGGCCAAGAGACCCAGTACTTC
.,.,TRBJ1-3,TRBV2,CASSEEGPPRGNTIYF,TGTGCCAGCAGTGAAGAAGGTCCACCGCGGGGAAACACCATATATTTT
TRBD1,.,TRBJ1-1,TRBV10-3,CAISVQGGTEAFF,TGTGCCATCAGTGTACAGGGGGGGACTGAAGCTTTCTTT
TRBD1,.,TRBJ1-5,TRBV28,CASITRYRGHQPQHF,TGTGCCAGCATTACCCGCTACAGGGGACATCAGCCCCAGCATTTT
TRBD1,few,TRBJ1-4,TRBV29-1,CSVTGTDPLGSEKLFF,TGCAGCGTTACCGGGACAGACCCTTTGGGGAGTGAAAAACTGTTTTTT
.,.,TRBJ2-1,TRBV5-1,CASSLGLYNEQFF,TGCGCCAGCAGCTTGGGGCTCTACAATGAGCAGTTCTTC
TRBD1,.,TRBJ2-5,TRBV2,CASRYRGPNEETQYF,TGTGCCAGCAGGTACAGGGGTCCCAACGAAGAGACCCAGTACTTC
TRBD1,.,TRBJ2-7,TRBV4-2,CASSQEATGEYEQYF,TGTGCCAGCAGCCAAGAGGCGACAGGGGAATACGAGCAGTACTTC
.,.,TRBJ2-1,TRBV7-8,CASSLRSGGGRSNEQFF,TGTGCCAGCAGCTTACGCTCAGGGGGGGGTCGATCCAATGAGCAGTTCTTC
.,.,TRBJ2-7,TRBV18,CASSPLDGYEQYF,TGTGCCAGCTCACCACTTGACGGGTACGAGCAGTACTTC